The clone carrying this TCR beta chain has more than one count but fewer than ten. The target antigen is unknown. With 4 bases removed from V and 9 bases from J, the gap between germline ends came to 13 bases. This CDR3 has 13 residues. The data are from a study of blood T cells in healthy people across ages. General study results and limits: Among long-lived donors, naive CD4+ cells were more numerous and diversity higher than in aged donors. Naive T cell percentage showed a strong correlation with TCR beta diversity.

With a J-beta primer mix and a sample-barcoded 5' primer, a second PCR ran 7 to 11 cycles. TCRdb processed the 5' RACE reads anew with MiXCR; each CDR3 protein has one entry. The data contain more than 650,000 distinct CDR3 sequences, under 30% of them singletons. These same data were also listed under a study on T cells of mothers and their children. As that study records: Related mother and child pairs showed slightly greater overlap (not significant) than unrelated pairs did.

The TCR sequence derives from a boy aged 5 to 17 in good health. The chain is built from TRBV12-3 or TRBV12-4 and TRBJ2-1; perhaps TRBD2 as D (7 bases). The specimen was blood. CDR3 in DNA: TGTGCCAGCAGTTCCCCAAGGGGGGGTGAGCAGTTCTTC. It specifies CASSSPRGGEQFF.